This T cell receptor beta chain is drawn from a study of blood T cell repertoires in COVID-19. Overall study context: From the United States, Italy and Spain came samples of acute and convalescent COVID-19. PBMCs, B-cell-depleted T cells, or T cells provided the cDNA or gDNA that made up the material.

Germline trimming cut 0 bases from V and 6 bases from J; bases unmatched to any gene: 9. This CDR3 is built from 16 residues. Germline V CDR1 and CDR2: SGHRS, YFSETQ. As processed by the authors: For nucleated cells, counts were estimated from reference gene primer amplification. The repertoire was sequenced with immunoSEQ multiplex PCR; TCRdb's copy has only in-frame clones and lacks some. The V and J calls and clone size were taken over from that table, and D and trimming were inferred from the DNA. The sample has approximately 150,000 clones; around 82% are singletons. This clone was detected only once.

Sequencing used peripheral blood. This receptor was obtained from a man aged 55 to 70 with acute or convalescent COVID-19. The chain recombines TRBV5-1 with TRBJ2-7; 10 bases map to TRBD2. In DNA form, the CDR3 reads TGCGCCAGCAGCTTGGATTGGCTAGCGGGAGACGGCGAGCAGTACTTC. It codes for CASSLDWLAGDGEQYF.